This TCR beta chain derives from a study of shared clonotypes between healthy human individuals. Study overall: Every donor yielded three CD4 naive, three CD4 memory, two CD8 naive and one CD8 memory plate. Overall study findings and caveats: When naive CD4 clonotypes were compared across a few donors, around 5% were shared. Relative to clonotypes present in all four donors, those not shared had lower generation probabilities.

As concerns this clone: Its specificity is not known.

Each sorted subset replicate got 200 ng genomic DNA, 25,000 to 35,000 genomes. Produced via immunoSEQ multiplex PCR; TCRdb's table is partial and in-frame only. The data hold almost 700,000 clones, with roughly nine tenths observed a single time. CD8 cells regarded as naive lacked CD45RO, were positively chosen for CCR7, and omitted terminally differentiated effector memory CD45RA+ cells. The germline gives CDR1 SGHRS, CDR2 YFSETQ. The CDR3 spans 16 residues. V lost 4 bases, J lost 2 bases, and 19 bases lay in between. The sequenced sample was naive CD8+ T cells sorted from blood. The receptor was derived from a young man in good health. This chain uses TRBV5-1 with TRBJ2-7; D assignment may be TRBD1 or TRBD2 (5 bases each). CDR3 sequence reads: CASSPNGGPLAYEQYF. CDR3 bases: TGCGCCAGCAGCCCCAATGGGGGACCCCTTGCCTACGAGCAGTACTTC.